This record covers a single T cell receptor (beta chain). Antigen: not known. This record belongs to a study of beta chain features in type 1 diabetes. General study results and limits: Lower insertion and higher deletion counts appeared at VDJ junctions in type 1 diabetes patients. Equally in patients and controls, shorter templates might have been favored by PCR.

This CDR3 region has 17 residues. The germline gives CDR1 LGHNA, CDR2 YNFKEQ. V was pared by 3 bases and J by 7 bases, with 13 bases of the junction left unmatched. Central memory, naive, regulatory and stem cell-like memory CD4+ cells were sorted by CD45RO/CCR7/CD25/CD127/CD95/CD27. TCRB transcripts that were expressed got sequenced, as all of the isolated RNA had been reverse transcribed. Method: immunoSEQ multiplex PCR; TCRdb's copy keeps in-frame clones and lacks some. The profile shows 70,000 to 95,000 clones, about a third of them singletons. The chain combines TRBV4-2 with TRBJ2-1, with 9 bases aligning to TRBD2. The sequencing sample was made of stem cell memory CD4+ T cells from blood. The TCR was taken from a woman aged 18-29 years in good health. This CDR3 is CASSHVRGGANRNEQFF. CDR3 nucleotides: TGTGCCAGCAGCCATGTTCGCGGGGGGGCCAATCGGAATGAGCAGTTCTTC.